The present TCR beta chain was sequenced within a study of blood T cell repertoires in COVID-19. Study-wide context: From the United States, Italy and Spain came samples of acute and convalescent COVID-19. From T cells, B-cell-depleted T cells, or PBMCs came the material, which was cDNA or gDNA.

Per the authors' pipeline: The authors estimated nucleated cell counts from reference gene primer amplification. Assay: immunoSEQ multiplex PCR; the TCRdb copy retains only in-frame clones and omits some. V and J calls and clone size follow that table, whereas D and trimming were derived from the DNA. The data show 90,000 to 150,000 clones, 75% to 90% seen once. V lost 7 bases, J lost 7 bases, and 7 bases stayed unmatched. This CDR3 spans 14 amino acids. Germline V CDR1 and CDR2: MNHEY, SVGAGI. The TCR was taken from a human donor in a cohort sampled during active COVID-19. The sample consisted of peripheral blood. The rearrangement uses TRBV6-5 and TRBJ1-5, with 10 bases that match TRBD1. CDR3 loop: CASIKTGGRQPQHF. CDR3 nucleotides: TGTGCCAGCATAAAGACAGGGGGCCGACAGCCCCAGCATTTT.